This T cell receptor beta chain was captured in a study of regulatory T cells in long-lasting Graves disease. In its sample, this clonotype was seen many times. Specified time point: persistent/refractory GD, antithyroid drugs over 5 years with positive TRAb. PBMC RNA was the source of the TCR library. The patient group derived from an endocrinology department in Xi'an, China. According to the study, TCR beta libraries were built with iRepertoire HTBI primers and CDR3-region Arm-PCR. MiXCR, run by TCRdb on the multiplex PCR reads, gives a single entry per CDR3 protein. The sample has 400,000 to 450,000 distinct CDR3 sequences, 23% seen once. The receptor was derived from a female donor with Graves disease. The specimen comprised peripheral blood mononuclear cells (PBMCs), sampled when the disease was refractory, from a patient treated with antithyroid drugs.

The CDR3 bases are TGTGCCAGCAGTTGGTCAGGTAACTCCTACGAGCAGTACTTC. This sequence encodes CASSWSGNSYEQYF. The chain links TRBV12-3 or TRBV12-4 to TRBJ2-7; D is unresolved. This CDR3 is 14 amino acids long. V lost 4 bases and J 0 bases, leaving 10 bases between the germline ends.